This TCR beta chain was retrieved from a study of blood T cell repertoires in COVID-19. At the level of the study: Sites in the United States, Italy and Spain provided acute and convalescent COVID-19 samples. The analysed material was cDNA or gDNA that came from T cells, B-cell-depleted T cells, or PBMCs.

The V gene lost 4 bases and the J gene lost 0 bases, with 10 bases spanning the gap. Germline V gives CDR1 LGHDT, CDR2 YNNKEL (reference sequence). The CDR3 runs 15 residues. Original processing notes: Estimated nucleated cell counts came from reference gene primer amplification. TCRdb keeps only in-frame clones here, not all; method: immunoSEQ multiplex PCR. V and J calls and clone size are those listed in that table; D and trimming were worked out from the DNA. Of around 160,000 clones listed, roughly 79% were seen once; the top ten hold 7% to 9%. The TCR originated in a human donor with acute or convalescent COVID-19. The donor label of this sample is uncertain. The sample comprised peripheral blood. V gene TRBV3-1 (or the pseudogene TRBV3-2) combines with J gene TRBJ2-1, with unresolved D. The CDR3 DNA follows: TGTGCCAGCAGCCCCCGGGTTTACTCCTACAATGAGCAGTTCTTC. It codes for CASSPRVYSYNEQFF.